These T cell receptor beta chains were read from a single sample in a study of long-term antiretroviral therapy in people with HIV. Using immunoSEQ multiplex PCR, the repertoire was profiled, and TCRdb retains in-frame clones only, with some absent. The sample yields around 40,000 clones, more than 75% seen once. Sequences were derived from unsorted PBMCs, sampled 0.1 years before starting antiretroviral therapy. The origin of the receptors is a woman in her forties or fifties with HIV. Each CDR3 is given with its conserved first and last residue. The order of the fields is clone size, J gene, V gene, D gene, CDR3 protein, CDR3 DNA. A D gene is named only where the DNA matches it firmly. Clone size appears in some rows only: once, few, many, or a class for an expanded clone.

abundance: NA; j_gene: TRBJ1-1; v_gene: TRBV9; d_gene: NA; CDR3aa: CASSVAGSEAFF; CDR3nt: TGTGCCAGCAGCGTAGCAGGGTCCGAAGCTTTCTTT
abundance: NA; j_gene: TRBJ2-5; v_gene: TRBV6-6; d_gene: TRBD2; CDR3aa: CASGAGGLGETQYF; CDR3nt: TGTGCCAGCGGAGCCGGGGGGTTAGGGGAGACCCAGTACTTC
abundance: few; j_gene: TRBJ1-6; v_gene: TRBV7-2; d_gene: TRBD1; CDR3aa: CASSSGTGLGPLHF; CDR3nt: TGTGCCAGCAGTTCCGGGACAGGACTTGGCCCCCTCCACTTT
abundance: NA; j_gene: TRBJ2-1; v_gene: TRBV7-9; d_gene: NA; CDR3aa: CASSLAGTYNEQFF; CDR3nt: TGTGCCAGCAGCTTAGCGGGCACTTACAATGAGCAGTTCTTC
abundance: NA; j_gene: TRBJ2-3; v_gene: TRBV6-5; d_gene: TRBD2; CDR3aa: CASTKRGGGDTQYF; CDR3nt: TGTGCCAGCACAAAACGGGGGGGCGGAGATACGCAGTATTTT
abundance: NA; j_gene: TRBJ2-7; v_gene: TRBV6-1; d_gene: NA; CDR3aa: CASRPQSYEQYF; CDR3nt: TGTGCCAGCAGACCTCAGAGCTACGAGCAGTACTTC
abundance: few; j_gene: TRBJ2-5; v_gene: TRBV7-9; d_gene: NA; CDR3aa: CASSSDQRLKETQYF; CDR3nt: TGTGCCAGCAGCAGTGACCAGCGCCTGAAAGAGACCCAGTACTTC
abundance: NA; j_gene: TRBJ1-1; v_gene: TRBV19; d_gene: TRBD1; CDR3aa: CASSPWDAGQPTEAFF; CDR3nt: TGTGCCAGTAGTCCGTGGGATGCGGGACAGCCCACTGAAGCTTTCTTT
abundance: NA; j_gene: TRBJ1-4; v_gene: TRBV7-9; d_gene: NA; CDR3aa: CASSFGSGSPGKLFF; CDR3nt: TGTGCCAGCAGCTTCGGCTCGGGCAGCCCTGGAAAACTGTTTTTT
abundance: NA; j_gene: TRBJ2-1; v_gene: TRBV6-6; d_gene: NA; CDR3aa: CASSYSKLGYNEQFF; CDR3nt: TGTGCCAGCAGTTACTCGAAACTTGGCTACAATGAGCAGTTCTTC
abundance: NA; j_gene: TRBJ2-1; v_gene: TRBV7-9; d_gene: NA; CDR3aa: CASGGFGKVEQFF; CDR3nt: TGTGCCAGCGGGGGCTTCGGGAAGGTGGAGCAGTTCTTC